This T cell receptor (beta chain) was recovered during a study of CD8 T cells in Susac syndrome. The CDR3 consists of 18 residues. CDR1 and CDR2 from the germline V gene are MNHEY and SMNVEV (reference sequence). V was clipped by 2 bases and J by 0 bases; unmatched bases: 10. Reverse transcription used 0.5 to 1 ug RNA and random hexamers. TCRdb processed the immunoSEQ multiplex PCR reads anew with MiXCR; each CDR3 protein has one entry. Among roughly 180,000 distinct CDR3 sequences listed, approximately 95% were seen once. Sequencing of TCR beta was carried out in blood CD8+ and CD4+ T cells. This receptor was obtained from a human donor in good health. The rearrangement uses TRBV27 and TRBJ1-1; TRBD1 agrees at 9 bases. The sample consisted of CD4+ T cells from PBMCs. Here the CDR3 reads CASSLKGQGQGMNTEAFF. The CDR3 bases are TGTGCCAGCAGTTTAAAGGGGCAGGGACAGGGTATGAACACTGAAGCTTTCTTT.